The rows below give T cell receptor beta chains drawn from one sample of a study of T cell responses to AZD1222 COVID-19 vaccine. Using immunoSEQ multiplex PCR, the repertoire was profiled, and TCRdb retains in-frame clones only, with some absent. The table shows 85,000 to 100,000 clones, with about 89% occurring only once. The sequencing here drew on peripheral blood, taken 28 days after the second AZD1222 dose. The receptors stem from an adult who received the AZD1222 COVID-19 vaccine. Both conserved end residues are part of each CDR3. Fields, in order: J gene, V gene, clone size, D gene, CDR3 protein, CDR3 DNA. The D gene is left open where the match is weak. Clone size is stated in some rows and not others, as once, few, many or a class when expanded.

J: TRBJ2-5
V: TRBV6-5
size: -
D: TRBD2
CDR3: CASKIAGGGETQYF
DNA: TGTGCCAGCAAGATAGCGGGAGGTGGGGAGACCCAGTACTTC

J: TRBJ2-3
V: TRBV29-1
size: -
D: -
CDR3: CSVESWASADTQYF
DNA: TGCAGCGTTGAATCTTGGGCCTCAGCGGATACGCAGTATTTT

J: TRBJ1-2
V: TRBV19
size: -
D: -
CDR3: CASSMARQETNYGYTF
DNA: TGTGCCAGTAGTATGGCCCGACAGGAGACTAACTATGGCTACACCTTC

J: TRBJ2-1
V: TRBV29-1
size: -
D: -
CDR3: CSGSSAGEQFF
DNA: TGCAGCGGGAGTAGTGCCGGGGAGCAGTTCTTC

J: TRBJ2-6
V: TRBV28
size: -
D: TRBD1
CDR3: CASRGRPGQGALGANVLTF
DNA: TGTGCCAGCAGAGGAAGGCCGGGACAGGGCGCTCTGGGCGCCAACGTCCTGACTTTC

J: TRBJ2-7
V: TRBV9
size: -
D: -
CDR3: CASSPLGTSYEQYF
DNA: TGTGCCAGCAGCCCCCTTGGTACTAGCTACGAGCAGTACTTC

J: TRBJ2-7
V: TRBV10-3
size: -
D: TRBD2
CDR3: CAIPRAREALHYEQYF
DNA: TGTGCCATCCCTAGGGCGCGGGAGGCCCTTCACTACGAGCAGTACTTC

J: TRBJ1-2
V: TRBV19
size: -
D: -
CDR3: CASSISGDYGYTF
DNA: TGTGCCAGTAGTATATCGGGTGACTATGGCTACACCTTC

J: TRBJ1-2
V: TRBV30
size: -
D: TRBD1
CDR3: CAWSVRTGVNYGYTF
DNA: TGTGCCTGGAGTGTACGGACAGGAGTTAACTATGGCTACACCTTC

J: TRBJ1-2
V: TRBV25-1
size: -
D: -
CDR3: CASSDGYGYTF
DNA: TGTGCCAGCAGCGACGGGTATGGCTACACCTTC

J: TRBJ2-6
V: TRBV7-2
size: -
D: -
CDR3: CASNPLTRSSGANVLTF
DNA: TGTGCCAGCAACCCTCTGACCCGCAGCTCTGGGGCCAACGTCCTGACTTTC

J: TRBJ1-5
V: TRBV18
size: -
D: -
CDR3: CASSPEWDKGQPQHF
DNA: TGTGCCAGCTCACCGGAATGGGACAAGGGGCAGCCCCAGCATTTT

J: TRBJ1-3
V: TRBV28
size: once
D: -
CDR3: CASSTVRPVTGNTIYF
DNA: TGTGCCAGCAGTACTGTTAGACCGGTAACTGGAAACACCATATATTTT

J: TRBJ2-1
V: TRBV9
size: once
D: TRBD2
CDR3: CASSVGTSGSNEQFF
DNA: TGTGCCAGCAGCGTAGGGACTAGCGGGAGCAATGAGCAGTTCTTC

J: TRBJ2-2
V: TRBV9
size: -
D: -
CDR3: CASSGLVNTGELFF
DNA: TGTGCCAGCAGCGGCCTAGTTAACACCGGGGAGCTGTTTTTT

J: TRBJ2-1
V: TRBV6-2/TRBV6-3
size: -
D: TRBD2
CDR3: CASSYGAGTSGKEQFF
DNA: TGTGCCAGCAGTTACGGGGCGGGGACTAGCGGGAAGGAGCAGTTCTTC

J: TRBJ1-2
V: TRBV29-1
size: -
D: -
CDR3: CSVEEGVNYGYTF
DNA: TGCAGCGTTGAGGAGGGAGTGAACTATGGCTACACCTTC

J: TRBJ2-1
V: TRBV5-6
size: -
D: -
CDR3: CASSRGQAYNEQFF
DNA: TGTGCCAGCAGCCGGGGGCAAGCCTACAATGAGCAGTTCTTC

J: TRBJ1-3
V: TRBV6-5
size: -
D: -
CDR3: CASSYSQIGRNTIYF
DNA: TGTGCCAGCAGTTACTCCCAGATAGGCCGAAACACCATATATTTT

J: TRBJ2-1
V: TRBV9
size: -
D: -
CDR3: CASSVAADNEQFF
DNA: TGTGCCAGCAGCGTAGCAGCGGACAATGAGCAGTTCTTC

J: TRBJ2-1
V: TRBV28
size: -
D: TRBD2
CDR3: CASSLSSGSYNEQFF
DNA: TGTGCCAGCAGTTTATCTAGCGGGTCCTACAATGAGCAGTTCTTC

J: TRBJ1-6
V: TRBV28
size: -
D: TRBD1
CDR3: CASSLTGRNSPLHF
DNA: TGTGCCAGCAGTTTGACAGGGCGGAATTCACCCCTCCACTTT

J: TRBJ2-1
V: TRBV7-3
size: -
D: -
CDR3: CASSLTPRLNEQFF
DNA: TGTGCCAGCAGCTTAACCCCTAGGCTCAATGAGCAGTTCTTC

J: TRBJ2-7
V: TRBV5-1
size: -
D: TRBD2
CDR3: CASSLVGEGHEQYF
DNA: TGCGCCAGCAGCTTGGTGGGGGAGGGCCACGAGCAGTACTTC

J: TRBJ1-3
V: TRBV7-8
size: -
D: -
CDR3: CASSSQGATSGNTIYF
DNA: TGTGCCAGCAGCTCACAAGGGGCTACCTCTGGAAACACCATATATTTT

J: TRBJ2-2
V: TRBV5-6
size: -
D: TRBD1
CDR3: CASSWGPGTGGTGELFF
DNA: TGTGCCAGCAGCTGGGGGCCCGGGACAGGGGGCACCGGGGAGCTGTTTTTT

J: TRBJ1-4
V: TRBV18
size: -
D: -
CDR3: CASSPEQGSLGLFF
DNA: TGTGCCAGCTCACCCGAGCAAGGCAGCTTAGGACTGTTTTTT

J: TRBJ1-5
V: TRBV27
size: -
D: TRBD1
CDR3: CASSSRTGDQPQHF
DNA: TGTGCCAGCAGTTCCCGGACAGGGGATCAGCCCCAGCATTTT

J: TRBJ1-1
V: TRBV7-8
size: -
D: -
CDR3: CASSWHMLQRNTEAFF
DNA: TGTGCCAGCAGCTGGCATATGTTACAGAGAAACACTGAAGCTTTCTTT

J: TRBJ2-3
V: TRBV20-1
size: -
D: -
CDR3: CSAPRTDTQYF
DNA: TGCAGTGCGCCTAGAACAGATACGCAGTATTTT

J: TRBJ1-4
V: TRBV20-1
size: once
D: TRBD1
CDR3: CSASYRGNLGLFF
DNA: TGCAGTGCTAGTTACAGGGGCAATTTAGGACTGTTTTTT